One and the same sample provided the 29 T cell receptor beta chains below, sequenced in a study of blood T cell repertoires in COVID-19. The repertoire was sequenced with immunoSEQ multiplex PCR; TCRdb's copy has only in-frame clones and lacks some. The sample consists of a few hundred thousand clones, around 91% of them appearing once. Sequenced input: PBMCs or T cells enriched from blood (not recorded which). The receptors originated from a young woman with acute COVID-19.

This clone was recorded once. V usage is TRBV4-3 and J usage is TRBJ2-3, with 9 bases matching TRBD2. Germline CDR1 is LGHNA and CDR2 is YSLEER. This CDR3 comprises 16 residues. V dropped 0 bases and J dropped 6; count of bases not matched to a gene: 7. The CDR3 spells CASSQDSGRWRDTQYF. The CDR3, as DNA: TGCGCCAGCAGCCAAGATAGCGGGAGATGGAGGGATACGCAGTATTTT.

The gene calls are TRBV27 and TRBJ1-5; TRBD1 matches at 9 bases. Germline assignment: CDR1 MNHEY and CDR2 SMNVEV (reference sequence). The J segment lost 6 bases and the V segment lost 4 bases, leaving 4 bases of the junction unmatched. The length of the CDR3 is 14 residues. CDR3 nucleotides: TGTGCCAGCAGTTCTAACAGGGGGCTTCAGCCCCAGCATTTT. It translates to CASSSNRGLQPQHF.

This clone was detected once. This rearrangement joins TRBV25-1 to TRBJ2-1; 12 bases fit TRBD2. V shed 5 bases and J 8 bases; nucleotides not matched to a gene: 7. Germline values: CDR1 MGHDK, CDR2 SYGVNS. This CDR3 has 15 residues. CDR3 sequence (DNA): TGTGCCAGCAGTAAGACTAGCGGGAGTCTCGATGAGCAGTTCTTC. Amino acids: CASSKTSGSLDEQFF.

The chain links TRBV5-1 to TRBJ1-1, with 9 nucleotides matching TRBD1. The CDR3 runs 15 residues. The V gene end was trimmed by 3 bases and the J gene end by 4 bases; junction bases not matched to a gene: 7. From germline, CDR1 is SGHRS and CDR2 YFSETQ. In nucleotides, the CDR3 is TGCGCCAGCAGCTCAAAACAGGGGGCGCGCACTGAAGCTTTCTTT. This gives the protein CASSSKQGARTEAFF.

There are a few counts of this clone. This chain uses TRBV27 with TRBJ1-1, with no clear D. This CDR3 has 13 amino acids. The V gene lost 3 bases and the J gene lost 1 base, with 6 bases spanning the gap. Germline CDR1 reads MNHEY; CDR2 reads SMNVEV (reference sequence). CDR3 nucleotide sequence: TGTGCCAGCAGTTTTTCAGGGAACACTGAAGCTTTCTTT. It specifies CASSFSGNTEAFF.

This rearrangement joins TRBV20-1 to TRBJ2-7; 9 nucleotides line up with TRBD2. Germline V gene data show CDR1 as DFQATT and CDR2 as SNEGSKA (reference sequence). Germline trimming cut 3 bases from V and 3 bases from J; bases unmatched to any gene: 9. CDR3 size: 15 residues. The CDR3 loop is CSASGPLAGNYEQYF. CDR3 DNA: TGCAGTGCTAGTGGGCCCCTAGCGGGAAACTACGAGCAGTACTTC.

The chain recombines TRBV7-6 with TRBJ2-7; 8 nucleotides align to TRBD1. V was clipped by 6 bases and J by 5 bases; unmatched bases: 12. Germline CDR1 reads SGHVS; CDR2 reads FNYEAQ. The CDR3 is made up of 15 amino acids. The CDR3, as DNA: TGTGCCAGCAGTTCAGATACCGGACAGGGCCACGAGCAGTACTTC. Translating gives CASSSDTGQGHEQYF.

V is TRBV19 and J is TRBJ1-5, with D possibly being TRBD1 (6 bases). The CDR3 has 14 amino acids. The V gene's germline CDR1 is LNHDA and CDR2 SQIVND (reference sequence). The V gene lost 7 bases and the J gene lost 0 bases, with 10 bases spanning the gap. The CDR3 DNA reads as TGTGCCAGTATGCCAGGGGTTAGCAATCAGCCCCAGCATTTT. Protein sequence: CASMPGVSNQPQHF.

This clone came up a few times. The chain carries TRBV7-8 and TRBJ2-1, with 15 bases lining up with TRBD2. J gave up 7 bases and V 6 bases, and 1 base lay outside the gene matches. The CDR3 totals 14 residues. Germline CDR1 SGHVS, CDR2 FQNEAQ. The CDR3: CASRGLAGGNEQFF. Written as DNA, the CDR3 is TGTGCCAGCAGGGGACTAGCGGGAGGAAATGAGCAGTTCTTC. The full variable domain, rest sourced from reference TRBV7-8 and TRBJ2-1, is GAGVSQSPRYKVAKRGQDVALRCDPISGHVSLFWYQQALGQGPEFLTYFQNEAQLDKSGLPSDRFFAERPEGSVSTLKIQRTQQEDSAVYLCASRGLAGGNEQFFGPGTRLTVL.

The V and J genes are TRBV24-1 and TRBJ2-5; 9 nucleotides line up with TRBD1. V shed 4 bases and J 6 bases; nucleotides not matched to a gene: 5. Germline CDR1 and CDR2: KGHDR and SFDVKD. The CDR3 length is 14 residues. This CDR3 is CATSEPGTGKTQYF. The CDR3, as DNA: TGTGCCACCAGTGAACCCGGGACAGGGAAGACCCAGTACTTC.

CDR3 DNA sequence: TGTGCCAGCAGCGGACCACCGGACAGGGGCTCTGAAGCTTTCTTT. As protein: CASSGPPDRGSEAFF. The V call is TRBV6-5, the J call TRBJ1-1; 9 bases are shared with TRBD1. The CDR3 loop spans 15 amino acids. V lost 6 bases and J lost 6; bases outside the gene matches: 11. Per the germline V gene, CDR1 is MNHEY and CDR2 is SVGAGI.

The gene calls are TRBV11-3 and TRBJ2-3; D not certain. Between the trimmed V and J ends, which lost 3 bases and 2 bases, there was a span of 6 bases. The V gene's germline CDR1 is SGHNT and CDR2 YENEEA. The CDR3 is made up of 13 amino acids. The CDR3 sequence: CASSLETTDTQYF. For the CDR3, the DNA is TGTGCCAGCAGCTTGGAGACCACAGATACGCAGTATTTT.

The chain links TRBV12-3 or TRBV12-4 to TRBJ2-7; D possibly corresponds to TRBD1 (5 bases). The CDR3 contains 12 residues. V lost 1 base, J lost 6 bases, and 7 bases lay in between. Here the CDR3 reads CASSLGQIEQYF. DNA for the CDR3: TGTGCCAGCAGTTTAGGACAGATCGAGCAGTACTTC.

The chain combines TRBV27 with TRBJ2-1; TRBD1 agrees at 7 bases. Unmatched junction bases numbered 5, after V lost 8 bases and J lost 1 base. Germline V gene lookup returns CDR1 MNHEY and CDR2 SMNVEV (reference sequence). The CDR3 contains 14 residues. The CDR3 coding sequence is TGTGCCAGCTCGGACAGGTATTCCTACAATGAGCAGTTCTTC. Protein: CASSDRYSYNEQFF.

The chain joins TRBV3-1 (or the pseudogene TRBV3-2) to TRBJ2-5; a possible D gene is TRBD2 (5 bases). Between the trimmed V and J ends, which lost 0 bases and 3 bases, there was a span of 8 bases. Germline loops: CDR1 LGHDT, CDR2 YNNKEL (reference sequence). This CDR3 has 14 residues. This chain's CDR3 is CASSQERVKETQYF. In DNA form, the CDR3 reads TGTGCCAGCAGCCAAGAGCGGGTAAAAGAGACCCAGTACTTC.

This clone has just one count. The chain couples TRBV29-1 to TRBJ2-4, with 14 bases lining up with TRBD2. The CDR3 is 20 residues long. V shed 2 bases, J shed 0 bases, and the junction held 12 bases outside the gene matches. Germline V CDR1 and CDR2: SQVTM, ANQGSEA. The CDR3 region is CSVEYPGLAGVGIAKNIQYF. The CDR3 region has the DNA TGCAGCGTTGAATACCCGGGACTAGCGGGAGTTGGGATAGCCAAAAACATTCAGTACTTC.

The gene calls are TRBV28 and TRBJ1-5, with 7 bases that match TRBD1. The ends lost 6 bases at V and 11 bases at J; junction bases unmatched: 7. The CDR3 consists of 12 residues. Germline CDR1 reads MDHEN; CDR2 reads SYDVKM. The CDR3 region has the DNA TGTGCCAGCAGCCCGACAGGGCAAGCCCAGCATTTT. This gives the protein CASSPTGQAQHF. Full variable domain (outside the CDR3, taken from reference TRBV28 and TRBJ1-5): DVKVTQSSRYLVKRTGEKVFLECVQDMDHENMFWYRQDPGLGLRLIYFSYDVKMKEKGDIPEGYSVSREKKERFSLILESASTNQTSMYLCASSPTGQAQHFGDGTRLSIL.

The CDR3 DNA is TGTGCTAGTGGTTTGGTCCCTTACGAGCAGTACTTC. This translates into CASGLVPYEQYF. This rearrangement joins TRBV12-5 to TRBJ2-7, with unresolved D. Germline CDR1 and CDR2: LGHNT and FRNRAP. V gave up 0 bases and J gave up 4 bases, with 4 bases separating them. This CDR3 has 12 amino acids.

The chain couples TRBV7-2 to TRBJ2-5; 13 nucleotides match TRBD2. CDR3 length: 17 amino acids. Germline values: CDR1 SGHTA, CDR2 FQGNSA. After removal of 5 bases from V and 5 bases from J, the junction contained 11 bases not matched to a gene. The CDR3 loop reads CASSQMTSGRPEETQYF. DNA for the CDR3: TGTGCCAGCAGCCAAATGACTAGCGGGAGGCCGGAGGAGACCCAGTACTTC.

The gene calls are TRBV3-1 (or the pseudogene TRBV3-2) and TRBJ2-5; tentatively, D is TRBD2 (5 bases). The CDR3 consists of 15 residues. V lost 4 bases and J 2 bases, leaving 14 bases between the germline ends. Germline-derived CDR1 and CDR2 are LGHDT and YNNKEL (reference sequence). The CDR3: CASSRRRRPQETQYF. CDR3 DNA: TGTGCCAGCAGCCGTCGCAGGAGGCCACAAGAGACCCAGTACTTC.

The chain has TRBV6-6 and TRBJ2-7; D unresolved. Looked up from germline, CDR1 is MNHNY and CDR2 is SVGAGI (reference sequence). The V and J ends lost 2 bases and 1 base respectively, with 15 bases between them. CDR3 length equals 16 residues. CDR3 nucleotides: TGTGCCAGCAGTTACGGTATCAGAACCACATCCTACGAGCAGTACTTC. Its translation is CASSYGIRTTSYEQYF.

The rearrangement uses TRBV19 and TRBJ2-7, with 9 bases lining up with TRBD1. V lost 2 bases and J lost 0; bases outside the gene matches: 11. This CDR3 is 18 amino acids long. CDR1 is LNHDA and CDR2 is SQIVND in the germline V gene (reference sequence). The chain's CDR3 is CASSISGQGTSRSYEQYF. CDR3 sequence (DNA): TGTGCCAGTAGTATATCGGGACAGGGAACTTCTCGCTCCTACGAGCAGTACTTC.

In its sample, this clone was seen once. The CDR3 loop reads CASSNGRGNQPQHF. For the CDR3, the DNA is TGTGCCAGTAGTAATGGCAGGGGCAATCAGCCCCAGCATTTT. The chain links TRBV19 to TRBJ1-5; D may be TRBD1 (5 bases). V was shortened by 4 bases and J by 2 bases, with 9 bases between the two germline ends. The CDR3 length is 14 residues. Germline V gives CDR1 LNHDA, CDR2 SQIVND (reference sequence). The complete variable domain, with remaining parts taken from reference TRBV19 and TRBJ1-5, reads DGGITQSPKYLFRKEGQNVTLSCEQNLNHDAMYWYRQDPGQGLRLIYYSQIVNDFQKGDIAEGYSVSREKKESFPLTVTSAQKNPTAFYLCASSNGRGNQPQHFGDGTRLSIL.

The chain uses TRBV6-6 and TRBJ1-2; 10 nucleotides agree with TRBD1. Looked up from germline, CDR1 is MNHNY and CDR2 is SVGAGI (reference sequence). J lost 8 bases, V lost 0 bases, and 3 bases had no gene match. The CDR3 loop spans 14 amino acids. The CDR3 sequence: CASSYSGTGEGYTF. CDR3 bases: TGTGCCAGCAGTTACTCCGGGACAGGGGAGGGCTACACCTTC.

The CDR3 here is CAWKSDRAYEQYF. The CDR3 DNA sequence: TGTGCCTGGAAATCGGACAGGGCCTACGAGCAGTACTTC. The chain is built from TRBV30 and TRBJ2-7, with 8 bases aligning to TRBD1. After removal of 4 bases from V and 2 bases from J, the junction contained 4 bases not matched to a gene. Germline values: CDR1 GTSNPN, CDR2 SVGIG (reference sequence). This CDR3 contains 13 residues.

V is TRBV11-2 and J is TRBJ2-5, with D tentatively TRBD2 (5 bases). Germline values: CDR1 SGHAT, CDR2 FQNNGV. The CDR3 sequence is 14 residues long. The V end lost 6 bases, the J end lost 5 bases, and 16 bases lay between the germline ends. The CDR3 nucleotides read TGTGCCAGCAGTCAGCGGCCCGACCGGGAGACCCAGTACTTC. Its protein product is CASSQRPDRETQYF.

The V and J genes are TRBV6-5 and TRBJ1-2; 7 bases are shared with TRBD1. Germline V gene lookup returns CDR1 MNHEY and CDR2 SVGAGI. There are 16 residues in the CDR3. J lost 3 bases, V lost 2 bases, and 9 bases had no gene match. CDR3 sequence reads: CASSYIRAGGYYGYTF. Here the CDR3 DNA reads TGTGCCAGCAGTTACATAAGGGCAGGGGGGTACTATGGCTACACCTTC.

The chain combines TRBV10-3 with TRBJ2-1; 8 nucleotides align to TRBD2. Germline V CDR1 and CDR2: ENHRY, SYGVKD. The V gene end was trimmed by 2 bases and the J gene end by 4 bases; junction bases not matched to a gene: 13. This CDR3 contains 18 residues. The CDR3 DNA sequence: TGTGCCATCAGTGAGGCTACACCGGGAGCGGGGGTGTACAATGAGCAGTTCTTC. Encoded protein: CAISEATPGAGVYNEQFF.

CDR3 protein: CASSRTGFMNTEAFF. The CDR3 DNA follows: TGTGCCAGCTCACGTACAGGGTTCATGAACACTGAAGCTTTCTTT. This chain uses TRBV18 with TRBJ1-1; D is perhaps TRBD1 (6 bases). The CDR3 has 15 residues. Trimming pared 4 bases from V and 0 bases from J, leaving 12 bases between. Germline V gives CDR1 KGHSH, CDR2 LQKENI.